These 10 T cell receptor beta chains were all obtained from the same sample, sequenced in a study of blood T cells in healthy people across ages. It was with a sample-barcoded 5' primer and a J-beta primer mix that a second PCR of about 7 to 12 cycles was run. TCRdb called the 5' RACE reads again in MiXCR, with one record for every CDR3 protein. This repertoire shows around 620,000 distinct CDR3 sequences, approximately 27% found once; its top ten account for about 18%. What was sequenced was blood. The source is a woman between 65 and 79 years old in good health.

The CDR3 sequence: CASSQGGGVTEAFF. The CDR3 DNA reads TGCGCCAGCAGCCAAGGAGGAGGGGTCACTGAAGCTTTCTTT. The V and J genes are TRBV4-3 and TRBJ1-1; D is perhaps TRBD1 (5 bases). The germline CDR1 and CDR2 sequences are LGHNA and YSLEER. CDR3 length: 14 amino acids. Between the trimmed V and J ends, which lost 1 base and 4 bases, there was a span of 10 bases.

This clonotype was counted only a few times. The CDR3 here is CASSLGSGQDTQYF. The CDR3 region has the DNA TGCGCCAGCAGCTTGGGGTCGGGACAAGATACGCAGTATTTT. J is TRBJ2-3 and V is TRBV5-1; D is perhaps TRBD1 (6 bases). Germline V gives CDR1 SGHRS, CDR2 YFSETQ. V was clipped by 0 bases and J by 5 bases, with 10 bases between them. The CDR3 sequence is 14 residues long.

This clonotype was counted a few times. V gene TRBV7-2 combines with J gene TRBJ2-5; D is unclear. The CDR3 spans 13 residues. CDR1 is SGHTA, CDR2 FQGNSA, per germline. V was cut by 0 bases and J by 7 bases, with 9 bases left in between. CDR3 loop: CASSLAPLGTQYF. CDR3 DNA: TGTGCCAGCAGCTTAGCCCCCCTAGGGACCCAGTACTTC. Looking up the rest from reference TRBV7-2 and TRBJ2-5 gives the full variable domain: GAGVSQSPSNKVTEKGKDVELRCDPISGHTALYWYRQSLGQGLEFLIYFQGNSAPDKSGLPSDRFSAERTGGSVSTLTIQRTQQEDSAVYLCASSLAPLGTQYFGPGTRLLVL.

This clonotype showed up many times. The genes are TRBV20-1 and TRBJ2-1, with D tentatively TRBD2 (6 bases). The CDR3 contains 13 residues. Between the trimmed V and J ends, which lost 6 bases and 2 bases, there was a span of 11 bases. CDR1 and CDR2 (germline): DFQATT, SNEGSKA (reference sequence). As DNA, the CDR3 is TGCAGTGCCCCACTAGCAACCTACAATGAGCAGTTCTTC. Amino acids: CSAPLATYNEQFF.

V gene TRBV5-1 combines with J gene TRBJ2-3; D is undetermined. The CDR3 totals 14 residues. CDR1 and CDR2 (germline): SGHRS, YFSETQ. The V end was cut by 0 bases, the J end by 4 bases, with 9 bases between. The CDR3 is CASSLDSGADTQYF. The CDR3 coding sequence is TGCGCCAGCAGCTTGGATTCTGGCGCAGATACGCAGTATTTT.

The rearrangement uses TRBV4-3 and TRBJ2-1; 12 bases match TRBD1. The ends lost 5 bases at V and 4 bases at J; junction bases unmatched: 6. Germline CDR1 reads LGHNA; CDR2 reads YSLEER. The CDR3 sequence is 16 residues long. The CDR3 sequence: CASSKGTGGAYNEQFF. Here the CDR3 DNA reads TGCGCCAGCAGCAAAGGGACAGGGGGCGCGTACAATGAGCAGTTCTTC.

The rearrangement joins TRBV25-1 to TRBJ2-1, with 7 bases lining up with TRBD2. Germline V gene sequence: CDR1 MGHDK, CDR2 SYGVNS. The trim removed 3 bases at V and 12 bases at J, leaving 8 bases unmatched. This CDR3 is 13 amino acids long. This chain's CDR3 is CASSEGGSIRQFF. CDR3 in DNA: TGTGCCAGCAGTGAGGGGGGGAGTATACGGCAGTTCTTC.

The genes are TRBV4-3 and TRBJ2-5, with unresolved D. Trimming took off 0 bases at V and 5 bases at J, with 7 bases between the two ends. Looked up from germline, CDR1 is LGHNA and CDR2 is YSLEER. The CDR3 runs 13 residues. In nucleotides, the CDR3 is TGCGCCAGCAGCCAAGAGGCTGGGGAGACCCAGTACTTC. Residues: CASSQEAGETQYF.

As DNA, the CDR3 is TGCAGCGTTGTTCTACAGGGGGGGTCCTGGGCAGATACGCAGTATTTT. It translates to CSVVLQGGSWADTQYF. The chain employs TRBV29-1 and TRBJ2-3; D possibly corresponds to TRBD1 (8 bases). This CDR3 has 16 amino acids. Trimming removed 4 bases from V and 4 bases from J, with 21 bases in between. The germline V gene encodes CDR1 SQVTM and CDR2 ANQGSEA.

This clonotype was seen only a few times. This chain joins TRBV3-1 and TRBJ1-2; no firm D call. In germline, CDR1 is LGHDT, CDR2 YNNKEL (reference sequence). Trimming removed 4 bases at V and 4 bases at J, with 10 bases between. This CDR3 has 13 amino acids. The CDR3 protein is CASSREGFYGYTF. DNA of the CDR3: TGTGCCAGCAGCCGGGAGGGCTTCTATGGCTACACCTTC.